Below, one T cell receptor (beta chain) is given with its context. Other DNA sequences in this specimen translate into the identical CDR3. This table comes from immunoSEQ multiplex PCR, and its TCRdb copy is limited to in-frame clones, with some not included. The data hold about 140,000 clones, with roughly 76% observed a single time. This record comes from a study of blood T cell repertoires in COVID-19. About the research overall: Donors in the United States, Italy and Spain gave samples during acute or convalescent COVID-19. PBMCs, B-cell-depleted T cells, or T cells provided the cDNA or gDNA that made up the material.

The sequenced sample consisted of peripheral blood. The clonotype comes from a man older than 75 with acute or convalescent COVID-19.

The CDR3 protein is CASSGTATNEKLFF. In nucleotides, the CDR3 is TGTGCCAGTAGCGGGACTGCAACTAATGAAAAACTGTTTTTT. The chain is built from TRBV19 and TRBJ1-4; D is possibly TRBD1 (5 bases). Germline CDR1 reads LNHDA; CDR2 reads SQIVND (reference sequence). V was cut by 6 bases and J by 0 bases, with 8 bases left in between. This CDR3 region has 14 residues.